A selection of T cell receptor beta chains follows, all from one sample in a study of PD-L1 blockade in urothelial cancer. Using immunoSEQ multiplex PCR, the repertoire was profiled, and TCRdb retains in-frame clones only, with some absent. The data show tens of thousands of clones, just under 85% seen once. The starting material was PBMCs, obtained around atezolizumab (anti-PD-L1) treatment. The receptors come from a man in his forties or fifties with urothelial cancer. The CDR3 runs from the conserved cysteine through the conserved F or W. The D gene is left open where the match is weak. Clone size is stated in some rows and not others, as once, few, many or a class when expanded.

length: 16
size: NA
D: TRBD1
V: TRBV2
J: TRBJ2-2
DNA: TGTGCCAGCAGGACCGGACAGGGAAGTAAGGTTGGGGAGCTGTTTTTT
CDR3: CASRTGQGSKVGELFF

length: 15
size: NA
D: NA
V: TRBV18
J: TRBJ1-1
DNA: TGTGCCAGCTCACCACCGCGGGAACGAGGCTCTGAAGCTTTCTTT
CDR3: CASSPPRERGSEAFF

length: 15
size: few
D: TRBD1
V: TRBV5-6
J: TRBJ1-1
DNA: TGTGCCAGCAGCTGGGGGACAGAGACAGGGGGGGACGCTTTCTTT
CDR3: CASSWGTETGGDAFF

length: 15
size: NA
D: TRBD1
V: TRBV30
J: TRBJ2-1
DNA: TGTGCCTGGAGTCCAGGGACAGGGGGCCGGGATGAGCAGTTCTTC
CDR3: CAWSPGTGGRDEQFF

length: 15
size: NA
D: NA
V: TRBV9
J: TRBJ1-1
DNA: TGTGCCAGCAGCGCCCAGACAGTTCCTGGCGCTGAAGCTTTCTTT
CDR3: CASSAQTVPGAEAFF

length: 13
size: NA
D: TRBD1
V: TRBV9
J: TRBJ2-1
DNA: TGTGCCAGCAGCGTAGATCAGGGGGCAGAGCAGTTCTTC
CDR3: CASSVDQGAEQFF

length: 17
size: NA
D: NA
V: TRBV5-1
J: TRBJ2-3
DNA: TGCGCCAGCAGCTTTCTGGGTCCAGTCGTCACGGGAGATACGCAGTATTTT
CDR3: CASSFLGPVVTGDTQYF

length: 14
size: NA
D: NA
V: TRBV9
J: TRBJ2-3
DNA: TGTGCCAGCAGCGAGAGGGCCGGGAGAGATACGCAGTATTTT
CDR3: CASSERAGRDTQYF

length: 14
size: NA
D: NA
V: TRBV5-1
J: TRBJ2-7
DNA: TGCGCCAGCAGCTTGGCGGGACTGATATCGGAGCAGTACTTC
CDR3: CASSLAGLISEQYF

length: 17
size: NA
D: TRBD1
V: TRBV7-2
J: TRBJ1-1
DNA: TGTGCCAGCAGCTTTAAGGGACAGGGGGCTTCAGGTACTGAAGCTTTCTTT
CDR3: CASSFKGQGASGTEAFF

length: 15
size: NA
D: TRBD2
V: TRBV11-2
J: TRBJ2-7
DNA: TGTGCCAGCCGACACCCTTGGCGGGAGGCCTACGAGCAGTACTTC
CDR3: CASRHPWREAYEQYF

length: 17
size: NA
D: NA
V: TRBV10-3
J: TRBJ2-2
DNA: TGTGCCATCAGTGGGACTGCGACAGGAGGGAACACCGGGGAGCTGTTTTTT
CDR3: CAISGTATGGNTGELFF

length: 16
size: NA
D: TRBD1
V: TRBV4-1
J: TRBJ1-4
DNA: TGCGCCAGCAGCCAAGGGGCCGGGACAGTTAATGAAAAACTGTTTTTT
CDR3: CASSQGAGTVNEKLFF

length: 15
size: NA
D: TRBD2
V: TRBV19
J: TRBJ2-3
DNA: TGTGCCAGTAGTATATGGGCGGGAGGCGAAGATACGCAGTATTTT
CDR3: CASSIWAGGEDTQYF

length: 14
size: once
D: NA
V: TRBV9
J: TRBJ1-1
DNA: TGTGCCAGCAGCACAACACCTACAGGGCCTGAAGCTTTCTTT
CDR3: CASSTTPTGPEAFF

length: 18
size: NA
D: NA
V: TRBV28
J: TRBJ1-2
DNA: TGTGCCAGCATACGAAGACAGAAATCTTTTCAAGCTAACTATGGCTACACCTTC
CDR3: CASIRRQKSFQANYGYTF

length: 13
size: medium-sized
D: NA
V: TRBV25-1
J: TRBJ1-1
DNA: TGTGCCAGCAGTGAGACTTTGTGGACTGAAGCTTTCTTT
CDR3: CASSETLWTEAFF

length: 16
size: NA
D: TRBD2
V: TRBV27
J: TRBJ2-1
DNA: TGTGCCAGCAGTTTATTTGCGGGAGGGCAGGGCAATGAGCAGTTCTTC
CDR3: CASSLFAGGQGNEQFF

length: 15
size: NA
D: NA
V: TRBV7-8
J: TRBJ2-7
DNA: TGTGCCAGCAGCCTCGGGAACGTCCGCTCCTACGAGCAGTACTTC
CDR3: CASSLGNVRSYEQYF

length: 17
size: NA
D: TRBD1
V: TRBV5-6
J: TRBJ2-7
DNA: TGTGCCAGCAGCTTGAGTGAGGAGGACAGGGGGGGTTACGAGCAGTACTTC
CDR3: CASSLSEEDRGGYEQYF

length: 16
size: NA
D: NA
V: TRBV4-1
J: TRBJ1-5
DNA: TGCGCCAGCAGCCAAGTTCCACAGGCTAGCAATCAGCCCCAGCATTTT
CDR3: CASSQVPQASNQPQHF

length: 16
size: few
D: TRBD2
V: TRBV28
J: TRBJ2-1
DNA: TGTGCCAGCACCGCCCTGGGACTAGCGGGAGCGAATGAGCAGTTCTTC
CDR3: CASTALGLAGANEQFF

length: 14
size: NA
D: NA
V: TRBV5-4
J: TRBJ2-7
DNA: TGTGCCAGCAGAATGGCAGGGTACTCCTACGAGCAGTACTTC
CDR3: CASRMAGYSYEQYF

length: 15
size: NA
D: TRBD1
V: TRBV6-5
J: TRBJ2-5
DNA: TGTGCCAGCAGTCCCCAGGGACAGGGGGTAGAGACCCAGTACTTC
CDR3: CASSPQGQGVETQYF

length: 17
size: NA
D: TRBD2
V: TRBV28
J: TRBJ2-3
DNA: TGTGCCAGCCGATTCGGGGGGAGGGCCAGGGGCACAGATACGCAGTATTTT
CDR3: CASRFGGRARGTDTQYF

length: 15
size: once
D: NA
V: TRBV5-4
J: TRBJ2-3
DNA: TGTGCCAGCAGCGCGGGACCAGCCGAAACAGATACGCAGTATTTT
CDR3: CASSAGPAETDTQYF

length: 15
size: NA
D: TRBD1
V: TRBV19
J: TRBJ1-5
DNA: TGTGCCAGTAGTAAGGTGGGACAGGGGAATCAGCCCCAGCATTTT
CDR3: CASSKVGQGNQPQHF

length: 14
size: NA
D: NA
V: TRBV27
J: TRBJ2-3
DNA: TGTGCCAGCAGGCAGGCAGCGGTAGTGGGTACGCAGTATTTT
CDR3: CASRQAAVVGTQYF

length: 12
size: NA
D: NA
V: TRBV10-3
J: TRBJ2-1
DNA: TGTGCCACCGGAGAGCGGTACAATGAGCAGTTCTTC
CDR3: CATGERYNEQFF

length: 15
size: NA
D: NA
V: TRBV7-9
J: TRBJ1-4
DNA: TGTGCCAGCAGCGCCTCAGCGGGGGGCCGTGAAAAACTGTTTTTT
CDR3: CASSASAGGREKLFF

length: 15
size: NA
D: NA
V: TRBV27
J: TRBJ1-1
DNA: TGTGCCAGCAGTTTGACGGGGGGTGGGAACACTGAAGCTTTCTTT
CDR3: CASSLTGGGNTEAFF

length: 14
size: NA
D: NA
V: TRBV7-2
J: TRBJ1-5
DNA: TGTGCCAGCAGCTCAAGACTTAGCAATCAGCCCCAGCATTTT
CDR3: CASSSRLSNQPQHF

length: 13
size: NA
D: NA
V: TRBV7-3
J: TRBJ2-7
DNA: TGTGCCAGCAGCTTAAAACAGGGCTACGAGCAGTACTTC
CDR3: CASSLKQGYEQYF

length: 15
size: once
D: TRBD2
V: TRBV28
J: TRBJ2-2
DNA: TGTGCCAGCAGTTTTGGGACTAGCCGCACCGGGGAGCTGTTTTTT
CDR3: CASSFGTSRTGELFF

length: 15
size: NA
D: NA
V: TRBV4-1
J: TRBJ1-2
DNA: TGCGCCAGCAGCCTCCGACAGGAGCCCTCCTATGGCTACACCTTC
CDR3: CASSLRQEPSYGYTF

length: 15
size: NA
D: TRBD2
V: TRBV6-1
J: TRBJ2-7
DNA: TGTGCCAGCAGTGCGTTAGCGGGACTCTCCTACGAGCAGTACTTC
CDR3: CASSALAGLSYEQYF

length: 16
size: NA
D: TRBD2
V: TRBV11-3
J: TRBJ2-1
DNA: TGTGCCAGCAGCTTAACACTAGCGGGATCCTACAATGAGCAGTTCTTC
CDR3: CASSLTLAGSYNEQFF

length: 16
size: few
D: NA
V: TRBV18
J: TRBJ2-2
DNA: TGTGCCAGCTCACCACGCGGACAGCCGAACACCGGGGAGCTGTTTTTT
CDR3: CASSPRGQPNTGELFF

length: 13
size: NA
D: NA
V: TRBV29-1
J: TRBJ2-7
DNA: TGCAGCGTTGAACAGGGGAGAGCCTACGAGCAGTACTTC
CDR3: CSVEQGRAYEQYF

length: 14
size: NA
D: TRBD2
V: TRBV9
J: TRBJ2-3
DNA: TGTGCCAGCAGCGTTGCTAGCGGGAGTGATACGCAGTATTTT
CDR3: CASSVASGSDTQYF

length: 15
size: NA
D: NA
V: TRBV7-8
J: TRBJ2-7
DNA: TGTGCCAGCAGCTTTGCGCTTCTTGATTCCTACGAGCAGTACTTC
CDR3: CASSFALLDSYEQYF

length: 15
size: NA
D: NA
V: TRBV5-1
J: TRBJ2-7
DNA: TGCGCCAGCAGGAAAACCCGGGCAGGGGCCTACGAGCAGTACTTC
CDR3: CASRKTRAGAYEQYF

length: 17
size: NA
D: NA
V: TRBV7-2
J: TRBJ1-3
DNA: TGTGCCAGCAGCTTACCTTCCGGTTACCTCTCTGGAAACACCATATATTTT
CDR3: CASSLPSGYLSGNTIYF

length: 14
size: NA
D: NA
V: TRBV9
J: TRBJ1-5
DNA: TGTGCCAGCAGCCCCCACGGGGGTACTCAGCCCCAGCATTTT
CDR3: CASSPHGGTQPQHF

length: 14
size: NA
D: TRBD1
V: TRBV19
J: TRBJ1-5
DNA: TGTGCCAGTGAAGACAGGGGCTCGGGTCAGCCCCAGCATTTT
CDR3: CASEDRGSGQPQHF